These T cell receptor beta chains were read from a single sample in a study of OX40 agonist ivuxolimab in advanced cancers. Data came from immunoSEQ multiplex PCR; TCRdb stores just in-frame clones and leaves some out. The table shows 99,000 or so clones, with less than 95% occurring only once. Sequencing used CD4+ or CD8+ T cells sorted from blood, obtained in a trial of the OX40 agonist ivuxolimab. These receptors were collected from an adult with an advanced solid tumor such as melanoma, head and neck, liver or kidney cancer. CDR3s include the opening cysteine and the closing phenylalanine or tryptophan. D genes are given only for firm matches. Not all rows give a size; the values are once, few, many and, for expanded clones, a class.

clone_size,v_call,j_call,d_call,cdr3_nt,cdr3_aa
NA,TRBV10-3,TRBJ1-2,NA,TGTGCCATCAGTGCAGCCGGTAACTATGGCTACACCTTC,CAISAAGNYGYTF
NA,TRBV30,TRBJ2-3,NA,TGTGCCTGGAGTGTAACAGGGTCAGATACGCAGTATTTT,CAWSVTGSDTQYF
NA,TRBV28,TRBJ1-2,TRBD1,TGTGCCAGCAGTTTACCGCCCCAGCACAGGGAGGGGGCGGCCGGCTATGGCTACACCTTC,CASSLPPQHREGAAGYGYTF
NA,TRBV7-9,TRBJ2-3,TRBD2,TGTGCCAGCAGCTGGCCGACTAGCGGGGGGCCGGAGAGCACAGATACGCAGTATTTT,CASSWPTSGGPESTDTQYF
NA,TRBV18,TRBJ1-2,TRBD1,TGTGCCAGCTCTACTGGGGACAGACTTAACTATGGCTACACCTTC,CASSTGDRLNYGYTF
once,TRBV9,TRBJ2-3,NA,TGTGCCAGCAGCGTAGGCAGCACAGATACGCAGTATTTT,CASSVGSTDTQYF
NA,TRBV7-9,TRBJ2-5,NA,TGTGCCAGCAACCTCGACACGACCGAAGAGACCCAGTACTTC,CASNLDTTEETQYF
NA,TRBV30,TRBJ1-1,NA,TGTGCCTGGAGTGTTAGGGTGGGGAGGAACACTGAAGCTTTCTTT,CAWSVRVGRNTEAFF
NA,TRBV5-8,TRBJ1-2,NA,TGTGCCAGCAGCTTCAGGGCTGCCGGGGATGGCTACACCTTC,CASSFRAAGDGYTF
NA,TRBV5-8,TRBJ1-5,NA,TGTGCCAGCTCTACCCGGGAGCCCAATCAGCCCCAGCATTTT,CASSTREPNQPQHF
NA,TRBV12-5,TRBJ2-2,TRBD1,TGTGCTAGTGGTTTGGGACAGGGAACCACCGGGGAGCTGTTTTTT,CASGLGQGTTGELFF
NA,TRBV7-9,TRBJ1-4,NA,TGTGCCAGCAGCCTGACCTACTCGGGTGAAAAACTGTTTTTT,CASSLTYSGEKLFF
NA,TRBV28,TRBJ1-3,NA,TGTGCCAGCAGTTTTACGCATGGCTCTGGAAACACCATATACTTT,CASSFTHGSGNTIYF
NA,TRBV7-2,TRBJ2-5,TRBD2,TGTGCCAGCAGCCCTCCGGAACTAGCGGGAGGGGGAGAGACCCAGTACTTC,CASSPPELAGGGETQYF
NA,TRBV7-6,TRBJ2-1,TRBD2,TGTGCCAGCAGCGCTCGACTAGCGGGGCAGGTCTACAATGAGCAGTTCTTC,CASSARLAGQVYNEQFF
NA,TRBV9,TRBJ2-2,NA,TGTGCCAGCAGCGTAGCGGCTGAGAACACCGGGGAGCTGTTTTTT,CASSVAAENTGELFF
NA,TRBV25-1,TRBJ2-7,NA,TGTGCCAGCAGTGCGTCCGGGGGCGGTTACTACGAGCAGTACTTC,CASSASGGGYYEQYF
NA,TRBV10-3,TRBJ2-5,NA,TGTGCCATCAGTGATCCTGGGGTTCAGGCGAGAGAGACCCAGTACTTC,CAISDPGVQARETQYF
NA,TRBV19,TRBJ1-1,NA,TGTGCCAGTAGTATAGGCGGGGGGACTGAAGCTTTCTTT,CASSIGGGTEAFF
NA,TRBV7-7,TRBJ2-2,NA,TGTGCTAGCAGCTTGGAGCCCTCACATAGGACCGGGGAGCTGTTTTTT,CASSLEPSHRTGELFF
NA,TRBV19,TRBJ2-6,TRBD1,TGTGCCAGTAGTACAGGGACAGGCCGGTCTGGGGCCAACGTCCTGACTTTC,CASSTGTGRSGANVLTF
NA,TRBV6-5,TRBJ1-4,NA,TGTGCCAGCAGTTACTCACGGACAGTTAATCAGGAAAAACTGTTTTTT,CASSYSRTVNQEKLFF
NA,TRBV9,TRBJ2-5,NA,TGTGCCAGCTCTTATCAGGGTGAGACCCAGTACTTC,CASSYQGETQYF
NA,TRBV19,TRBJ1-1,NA,TGTGCCAGTAGTATCCAGGGTTCGGCTGAAGCTTTCTTT,CASSIQGSAEAFF
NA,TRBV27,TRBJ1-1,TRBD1,TGTGCCAGCAGTTTTTACAGGGGATCCATGAACACTGAAGCTTTCTTT,CASSFYRGSMNTEAFF
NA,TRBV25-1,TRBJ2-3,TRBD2,TGTGCCAGCAGTGATCCCAGCGGGGGGGCTGGTACGCAGTATTTT,CASSDPSGGAGTQYF
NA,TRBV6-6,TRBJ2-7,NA,TGTGCCAGCAGTTACGCGGGACACCCTTACGAGCAGTACTTC,CASSYAGHPYEQYF
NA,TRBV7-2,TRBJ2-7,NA,TGTGCCAGCAGCTTAGCTGTCTCGACACTCTACGAGCAGTACTTC,CASSLAVSTLYEQYF
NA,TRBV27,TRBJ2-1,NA,TGTGCCAGCAGCACCATCTTACAGGGTATACCGGTAGGGAATGAGCAGTTCTTC,CASSTILQGIPVGNEQFF
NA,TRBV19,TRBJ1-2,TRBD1,TGTGCCAGTGCCTTCCCGGGACAGCACTATGGCTACACCTTC,CASAFPGQHYGYTF
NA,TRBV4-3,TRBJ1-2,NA,TGCGCCAGCAGCCAAGAGGGGTATGGCTACACCTTC,CASSQEGYGYTF
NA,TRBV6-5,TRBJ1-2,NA,TGTGCCAGCAGTTCACCCCTCTACTATGGCTACACCTTC,CASSSPLYYGYTF
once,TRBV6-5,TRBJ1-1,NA,TGTGCCAGCAGTTACCGGGACATAAAAACTGAAGCTTTCTTT,CASSYRDIKTEAFF
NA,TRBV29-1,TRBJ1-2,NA,TGCAGCGTTGATCTTAGGTTGACGGACTATGGCTACACCTTC,CSVDLRLTDYGYTF
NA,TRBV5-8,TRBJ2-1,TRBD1,TGTGCCAGCAGCTTGTGGACAGGAAATGAGCAGTTCTTC,CASSLWTGNEQFF
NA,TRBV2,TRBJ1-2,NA,TGTGCCAGCAAGGACAGCCTCGCTAACTATGGCTACACCTTC,CASKDSLANYGYTF
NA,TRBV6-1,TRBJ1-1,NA,TGTGCCAGCAACGGGGGTACGGCTTACACTGAAGCTTTCTTT,CASNGGTAYTEAFF
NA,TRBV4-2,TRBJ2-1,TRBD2,TGTGCCAGCTCCACGGGACTAGCGGGAATTAGCTCCTACAATGAGCAGTTCTTC,CASSTGLAGISSYNEQFF
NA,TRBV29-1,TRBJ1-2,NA,TGCAGCGTTGATTCAGGCCCATCCTATGGCTACACCTTC,CSVDSGPSYGYTF
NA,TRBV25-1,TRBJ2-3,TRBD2,TGTGCCAGCAGTAGGACTAGCGGGATAAATACGCAGTATTTT,CASSRTSGINTQYF